This T cell receptor (beta chain) stems from a study of blood T cell repertoires in COVID-19. Background on the study: The United States, Italy and Spain provided the acute and convalescent COVID-19 samples. From T cells, B-cell-depleted T cells, or PBMCs came the material, which was cDNA or gDNA.

The protocol was immunoSEQ multiplex PCR, while the TCRdb copy is restricted to in-frame clones and leaves out a portion. The profile shows roughly 330,000 clones, 75% to 90% of them singletons. Ages ranged from 18 to 89 years, with residence in 24 US areas. Participant-reported clinical history was the basis for cohort assignment. The CDR3 length is 15 residues. Trimming cost V 5 bases and J 5 bases; bases outside gene matches: 8. Per germline, CDR1 SGHTA and CDR2 FQGNSA. This TCR was sampled from a man aged 25 to 40 who had recovered from COVID-19. The material sequenced was PBMCs or T cells enriched from blood (not recorded which). The rearrangement uses TRBV7-2 and TRBJ2-2; 7 bases are shared with TRBD2. The CDR3 nucleotides read TGTGCCAGCAGCCCCGCGGGGGTGCGTACCGGGGAGCTGTTTTTT. Encoded protein: CASSPAGVRTGELFF.